This T cell receptor (beta chain) emerged from a study of CD8+CD57+ T cells in acquired aplastic anemia. Background on the study: Sorted CD4+ and CD8+ cells gave a mean 3.2 ug DNA, range about 0.19 to 27.4 ug.

It was patients with CD8+CD57+ cell expansion by flow cytometry who were chosen for sequencing. The template used for profiling TCR beta VDJ and CDR3 was genomic DNA. TCRdb reanalysed the reads using MiXCR and keeps one entry per CDR3 protein. The table lists just over 200,000 distinct CDR3 sequences, about 60% of them singletons. This clonotype appeared a single time. This receptor was taken from a human donor with aplastic anemia. What was sequenced was sorted CD4+, CD8+, or CD8+CD57+ T cells (not recorded which) from PBMCs.

CDR3 bases: TGTGCCACCAGTGTCCTGGGACAGGGGTTGAATGAGCAGTTCTTC. Encoded protein: CATSVLGQGLNEQFF. The rearrangement uses TRBV24-1 and TRBJ2-1, with TRBD1 identical over 10 bases. Trimming took 5 bases from V and 7 from J; bases not matched to a gene: 7. The germline V gene has CDR1 KGHDR and CDR2 SFDVKD. CDR3 size: 15 residues.